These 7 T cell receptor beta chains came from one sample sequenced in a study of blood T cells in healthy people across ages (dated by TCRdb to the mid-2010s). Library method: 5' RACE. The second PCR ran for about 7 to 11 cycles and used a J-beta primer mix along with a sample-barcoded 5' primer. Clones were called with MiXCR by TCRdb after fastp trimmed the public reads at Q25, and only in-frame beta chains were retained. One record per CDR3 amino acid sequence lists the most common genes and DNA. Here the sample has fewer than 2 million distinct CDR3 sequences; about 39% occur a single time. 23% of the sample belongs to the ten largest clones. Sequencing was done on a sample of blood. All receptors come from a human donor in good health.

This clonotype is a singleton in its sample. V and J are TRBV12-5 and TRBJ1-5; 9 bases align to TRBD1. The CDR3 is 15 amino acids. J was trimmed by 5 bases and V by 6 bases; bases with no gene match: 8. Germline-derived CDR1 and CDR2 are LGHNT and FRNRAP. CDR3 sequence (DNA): TGTGCTAGTGGACAAGGACAGGGGAAGGATCAGCCCCAGCATTTT. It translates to CASGQGQGKDQPQHF.

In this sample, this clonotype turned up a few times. CDR3 region: CASSRGTGFSNEQFF. The CDR3 nucleotides read TGTGCCAGCAGTCGCGGGACAGGGTTTTCCAATGAGCAGTTCTTC. The chain links TRBV7-9 to TRBJ2-1, with TRBD1 matching 9 bases. Germline V gene sequence: CDR1 SEHNR, CDR2 FQNEAQ (reference sequence). The ends lost 6 bases at V and 6 bases at J; junction bases unmatched: 9. The CDR3 has 15 residues.

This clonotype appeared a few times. The DNA for the CDR3 is TGTGCCAGCAGCGTAGGGCAGGGAGGTGGCTACACCTTC. This translates into CASSVGQGGGYTF. The chain combines TRBV9 with TRBJ1-2; D is perhaps TRBD1 (5 bases). Germline CDR1 and CDR2: SGDLS and YYNGEE. The CDR3 length is 13 residues. With 0 bases removed from V and 7 bases from J, the gap between germline ends came to 10 bases.

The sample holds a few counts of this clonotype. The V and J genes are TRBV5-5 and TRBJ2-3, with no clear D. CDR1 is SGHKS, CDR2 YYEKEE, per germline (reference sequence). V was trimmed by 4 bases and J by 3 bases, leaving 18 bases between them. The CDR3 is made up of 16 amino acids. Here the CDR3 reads CASSLLSSVTTDTQYF. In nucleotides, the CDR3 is TGTGCCAGCAGCCTCCTTTCGTCCGTTACAACAGATACGCAGTATTTT.

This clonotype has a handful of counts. CDR3 protein: CASSSGRTSQFF. Written as DNA, the CDR3 is TGTGCCAGCAGCTCGGGGAGGACTAGCCAGTTCTTC. The chain carries TRBV7-2 and TRBJ2-1; TRBD2 agrees at 8 bases. The germline V gene has CDR1 SGHTA and CDR2 FQGNSA. J gave up 13 bases and V 4 bases, and 6 bases lay outside the gene matches. This CDR3 has 12 residues.

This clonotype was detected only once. CDR3 sequence reads: CASSRGPTYEQFF. DNA of the CDR3: TGTGCCAGCAGCCGGGGACCAACCTACGAGCAGTTCTTC. This chain connects TRBV27 to TRBJ2-1, with D perhaps matching TRBD1 or TRBD2 (5 bases each). CDR3 size: 13 residues. Germline CDR1 is MNHEY and CDR2 is SMNVEV (reference sequence). V was shortened by 6 bases and J by 10 bases, with 16 bases between the two germline ends.

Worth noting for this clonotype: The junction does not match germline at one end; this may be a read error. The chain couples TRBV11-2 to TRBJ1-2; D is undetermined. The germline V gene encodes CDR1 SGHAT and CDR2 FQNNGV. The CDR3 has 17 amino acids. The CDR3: CASGLTGEPSMTYGYTF. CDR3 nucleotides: TGTGCCAGCGGCTTAACCGGGGAGCCAAGTATGACCTATGGCTACACCTTC.